This paragraph covers one T cell receptor (beta chain) sequence. What it binds is unknown. This specimen comes from a study of T cell responses to AZD1222 COVID-19 vaccine. The repertoire was sequenced with immunoSEQ multiplex PCR; TCRdb's copy has only in-frame clones and lacks some. Seen here are around 140,000 clones, roughly 90% observed once, and the top ten hold over 4%. V shed 0 bases and J shed 1 base, with 13 bases lying between them. Germline CDR1 reads SEHNR; CDR2 reads FQNEAQ (reference sequence). The CDR3 extends over 16 amino acids. Regarding the study as a whole: Mapped onto spike, vaccine-associated CD4 TCRs spanned it and were dominant at 160-218 and 743-854. Compared with day 0, the breadth and depth of the Spike-specific TCR repertoire rose significantly after two doses of AZD1222. The study identified only six AZD1222 recipients as seropositive at baseline. White British people made up most donors, females outnumbered males, and clonal diversity was possibly underestimated.

This rearrangement joins TRBV7-9 to TRBJ2-7, with D possibly called TRBD1 or TRBD2 (6 bases each). Sequenced here: peripheral blood, sampled 28 days after the second AZD1222 dose. The TCR originated in an adult who received the AZD1222 COVID-19 vaccine. The CDR3 protein is CASSLARGVLSYEQYF. CDR3 coding DNA: TGTGCCAGCAGCTTAGCGAGGGGGGTGTTATCCTACGAGCAGTACTTC.